A selection of T cell receptor beta chains follows, all from one sample in a study of T cell repertoires in cytomegalovirus infection. TCRdb analysed the reads with MiXCR anew, one entry per CDR3 protein. The table has about 260,000 distinct CDR3 sequences, roughly an eighth seen once. The sequencing input was PBMCs. The receptors derive from a human donor in good health (CMV status not recorded). Some clones in this sample may be carry-over from other donors' samples. Each CDR3 is given with its conserved first and last residue. The D gene is left open where the match is weak. Clone size is stated in some rows and not others, as once, few, many or a class when expanded.

D: TRBD1
size: -
J: TRBJ1-1
V: TRBV7-9
DNA: TGTGCCAGCAGCGGGGACAGGGTGTGGGAAACTGAAGCTTTCTTT
CDR3: CASSGDRVWETEAFF

D: TRBD2
size: many
J: TRBJ2-5
V: TRBV7-9
DNA: TGTGCCAGCATCCGTGCGGGAGTAGGCGAAGAGACCCAGTACTTC
CDR3: CASIRAGVGEETQYF

D: TRBD2
size: few
J: TRBJ2-5
V: TRBV5-1
DNA: TGCGCCAGCAGCTTACTAGCGGATATACAAGAGACCCAGTACTTC
CDR3: CASSLLADIQETQYF

D: TRBD2
size: few
J: TRBJ2-7
V: TRBV15
DNA: TGTGCCACCAGCAGAGATTTGCGGGAGGGCCGGGGTGAGCAGTACTTC
CDR3: CATSRDLREGRGEQYF

D: -
size: many
J: TRBJ1-1
V: TRBV2
DNA: TGTGCCAGCAGTGCCAACCGAATCCAAACCCCGAACACTGAAGCTTTCTTT
CDR3: CASSANRIQTPNTEAFF

D: -
size: -
J: TRBJ1-5
V: TRBV19
DNA: TGTGCCACCCGGGACAACCATCAGCCCCAGCATTTT
CDR3: CATRDNHQPQHF

D: TRBD1
size: -
J: TRBJ2-7
V: TRBV27
DNA: TGTGCCACCGGACAGGGAGGAGGGCAGTACTTC
CDR3: CATGQGGGQYF

D: TRBD1
size: -
J: TRBJ2-7
V: TRBV6-5
DNA: TGTGCCAGCAGTTACTCGGACAGGACTTCCTACGAGCAGTACTTC
CDR3: CASSYSDRTSYEQYF

D: TRBD2
size: many
J: TRBJ2-5
V: TRBV11-2
DNA: TGTGCCAGCAGCCCCCTAGCGGGCCTAGGACAAGAGACCCAGTACTTC
CDR3: CASSPLAGLGQETQYF

D: -
size: many
J: TRBJ2-3
V: TRBV7-2
DNA: TGTGCCAGCAGTTTAGCAGATACGCAGTATTTT
CDR3: CASSLADTQYF

D: -
size: few
J: TRBJ2-7
V: TRBV7-9
DNA: TGTGCCAGCAGCAGGGACACGGACCAGTACTTC
CDR3: CASSRDTDQYF

D: -
size: few
J: TRBJ2-5
V: TRBV28
DNA: TGTGCCAGCGTCGCCCTAGGAAACCAAGAGACCCAGTACTTC
CDR3: CASVALGNQETQYF

D: TRBD1
size: many
J: TRBJ2-1
V: TRBV7-2
DNA: TGTGCCAGCAGCTTAGGGGACAGGGGATTCTACAATGAGCAGTTCTTC
CDR3: CASSLGDRGFYNEQFF

D: -
size: -
J: TRBJ1-2
V: TRBV20-1
DNA: TGCAGTGCTAGAGGGATACAGGAGGTATGTGGCTACACCTTC
CDR3: CSARGIQEVCGYTF

D: TRBD2
size: many
J: TRBJ2-3
V: TRBV7-9
DNA: TGTGCCAGCAGCGACCCGGGACTAGCGGGGAAAGATACGCAGTATTTT
CDR3: CASSDPGLAGKDTQYF

D: TRBD2
size: many
J: TRBJ2-1
V: TRBV7-2
DNA: TGTGCCAGCAGCTCGGATAGCGGGGCGATCTACAATGAGCAGTTCTTC
CDR3: CASSSDSGAIYNEQFF

D: TRBD1
size: -
J: TRBJ2-3
V: TRBV5-1
DNA: TGCGCCAGCAGCTACTCCGGGACAGGGCCCACAGATACGCAGTATTTT
CDR3: CASSYSGTGPTDTQYF

D: TRBD2
size: few
J: TRBJ2-7
V: TRBV9
DNA: TGTGCCAGCAGCGTAGGGCTAGCGGGAGGCCGCTCCTACGAGCAGTACTTC
CDR3: CASSVGLAGGRSYEQYF

D: -
size: few
J: TRBJ2-7
V: TRBV28
DNA: TGTGCCAGCAGCGGGAACAAATACGAGCAGTACTTC
CDR3: CASSGNKYEQYF

D: -
size: -
J: TRBJ2-5
V: TRBV2
DNA: TGTGCCAGCAGCGAAGACTCGGTCCCCCCGTACTTC
CDR3: CASSEDSVPPYF

D: -
size: -
J: TRBJ2-7
V: TRBV6-5
DNA: TGTGCCAGCAGTTACGCGGGTGCAGGAGGACACTACGAGCAGTACTTC
CDR3: CASSYAGAGGHYEQYF

D: -
size: few
J: TRBJ1-5
V: TRBV20-1
DNA: TGCAGTGCCGGCCCACAGGGAGGTCAGCCCCAGCATTTT
CDR3: CSAGPQGGQPQHF

D: TRBD1
size: many
J: TRBJ2-5
V: TRBV7-2
DNA: TGTGCCAGCAGCTCGGGACAGGGGTTGGGAGAGACCCAGTACTTC
CDR3: CASSSGQGLGETQYF

D: TRBD1
size: many
J: TRBJ2-1
V: TRBV7-9
DNA: TGTGCCAGCAGCTATGGGGACAGTCATACAATTGAGCAGTTCTTC
CDR3: CASSYGDSHTIEQFF

D: -
size: many
J: TRBJ2-2
V: TRBV7-2
DNA: TGTGCCAGCAGCCCCGGTCCCGGGGAGCTGTTTTTT
CDR3: CASSPGPGELFF

D: TRBD2
size: few
J: TRBJ2-3
V: TRBV20-1
DNA: TGCAGTGCTCGTAGCGGGAGCGATACGCAGTATTTT
CDR3: CSARSGSDTQYF

D: TRBD2
size: many
J: TRBJ2-7
V: TRBV6-2/TRBV6-3
DNA: TGTGCCAGCAGTTACGGGACTAGCTCCTACGAGCAGTACTTC
CDR3: CASSYGTSSYEQYF

D: TRBD1
size: -
J: TRBJ1-5
V: TRBV20-1
DNA: TGCAGTGCTAGAGATCGGACAGGGGAACGGAATCAGCCCCAGCATTTT
CDR3: CSARDRTGERNQPQHF

D: TRBD2
size: -
J: TRBJ2-3
V: TRBV28
DNA: TGTGCCAGCTCTGGCGGGAGAGATACGCAGTATTTT
CDR3: CASSGGRDTQYF

D: TRBD1
size: many
J: TRBJ2-7
V: TRBV12-3/TRBV12-4
DNA: TGTGCCAGCAGTAATGGACAGGGGGGAACCTACGAGCAGTACTTC
CDR3: CASSNGQGGTYEQYF

D: -
size: many
J: TRBJ2-7
V: TRBV7-2
DNA: TGTGCCAGCAGCTTATCGTGGGGCAGGGGCTACGAGCAGTACTTC
CDR3: CASSLSWGRGYEQYF

D: -
size: -
J: TRBJ2-1
V: TRBV6-2/TRBV6-3
DNA: TGTGCCAGCAGTTACGGTGGCCCCGGAAAACAGTTCTTC
CDR3: CASSYGGPGKQFF

D: -
size: few
J: TRBJ1-1
V: TRBV29-1
DNA: TGCAGCGGGCTGATCTCTGAAGCTTTCTTT
CDR3: CSGLISEAFF

D: -
size: -
J: TRBJ2-1
V: TRBV29-1
DNA: TGCAGCGTTGAAGACGGTTGGGTTAACAATGAGCAGTTCTTC
CDR3: CSVEDGWVNNEQFF

D: -
size: -
J: TRBJ1-5
V: TRBV20-1
DNA: TGCAGTGCTAGAGATCCCCCCCGGGGGAGGGACCATCAGCCCCAGCATTTT
CDR3: CSARDPPRGRDHQPQHF

D: -
size: -
J: TRBJ1-3
V: TRBV19
DNA: TGTGCCAGTACTATCGGACTGTACTCTGGAAACACCATATATTTT
CDR3: CASTIGLYSGNTIYF

D: TRBD1
size: many
J: TRBJ2-1
V: TRBV7-2
DNA: TGTGCCAGCAGCCAACACCCGGACAGGGGCGAGAGCTTC
CDR3: CASSQHPDRGESF

D: TRBD1
size: few
J: TRBJ2-3
V: TRBV7-2
DNA: TGTGCCAGCAGAAGGACAGGGGAGAGCACAGATACGCAGTATTTT
CDR3: CASRRTGESTDTQYF

D: TRBD1
size: -
J: TRBJ2-1
V: TRBV28
DNA: TGTGCCAGCAGCCCCGAAGGGACAGGGAACAATGAGCAGTTCTTC
CDR3: CASSPEGTGNNEQFF

D: -
size: many
J: TRBJ2-2
V: TRBV11-3
DNA: TGTGCCAGCAGCAACCCTAGGACCCCCCACGGGGAGCTGTTTTTT
CDR3: CASSNPRTPHGELFF

D: -
size: few
J: TRBJ2-3
V: TRBV29-1
DNA: TGCAGCGTTGAGACCCACACGGGGGACACAGATACGCAGTATTTT
CDR3: CSVETHTGDTDTQYF